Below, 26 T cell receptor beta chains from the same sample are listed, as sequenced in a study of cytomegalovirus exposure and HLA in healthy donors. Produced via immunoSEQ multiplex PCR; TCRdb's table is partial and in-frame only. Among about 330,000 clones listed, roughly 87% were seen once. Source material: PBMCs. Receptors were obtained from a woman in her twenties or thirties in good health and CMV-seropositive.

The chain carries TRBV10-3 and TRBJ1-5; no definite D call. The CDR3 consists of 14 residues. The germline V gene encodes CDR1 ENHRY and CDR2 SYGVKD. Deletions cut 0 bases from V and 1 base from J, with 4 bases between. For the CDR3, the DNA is TGTGCCATCAGTGAGTCGGGAAGCAATCAGCCCCAGCATTTT. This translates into CAISESGSNQPQHF.

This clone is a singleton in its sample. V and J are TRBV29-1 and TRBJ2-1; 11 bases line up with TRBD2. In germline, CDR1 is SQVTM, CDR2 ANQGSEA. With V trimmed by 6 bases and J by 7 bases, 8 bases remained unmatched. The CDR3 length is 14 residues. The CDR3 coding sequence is TGCAGCGTCCACACACTAGCGGGAGTTAATGAGCAGTTCTTC. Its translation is CSVHTLAGVNEQFF.

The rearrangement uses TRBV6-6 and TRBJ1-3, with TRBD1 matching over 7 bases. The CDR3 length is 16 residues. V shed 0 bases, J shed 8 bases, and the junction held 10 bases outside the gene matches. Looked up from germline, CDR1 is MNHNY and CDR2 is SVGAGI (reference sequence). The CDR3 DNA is TGTGCCAGCAGTTACTCAGGGGGCGCAGATCGAGACACCATATATTTT. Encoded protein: CASSYSGGADRDTIYF.

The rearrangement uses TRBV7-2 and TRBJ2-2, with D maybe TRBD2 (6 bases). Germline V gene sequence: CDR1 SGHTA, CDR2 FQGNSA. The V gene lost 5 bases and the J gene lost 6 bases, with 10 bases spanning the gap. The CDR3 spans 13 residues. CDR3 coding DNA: TGTGCCAGCAGCCTCCGACTAGCCGGGGAGCTGTTTTTT. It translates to CASSLRLAGELFF.

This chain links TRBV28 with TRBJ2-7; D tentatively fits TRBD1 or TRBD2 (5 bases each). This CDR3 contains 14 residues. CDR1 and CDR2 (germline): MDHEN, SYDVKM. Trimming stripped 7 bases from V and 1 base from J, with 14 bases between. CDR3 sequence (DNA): TGTGCCAGCATGCCGGGGCATACGTCCTACGAGCAGTACTTC. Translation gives CASMPGHTSYEQYF.

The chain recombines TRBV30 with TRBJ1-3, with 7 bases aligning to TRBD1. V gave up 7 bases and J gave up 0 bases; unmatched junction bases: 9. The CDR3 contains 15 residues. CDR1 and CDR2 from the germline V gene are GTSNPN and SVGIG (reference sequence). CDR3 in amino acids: CASSTGLSSGNTIYF. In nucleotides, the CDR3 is TGTGCCTCGTCGACAGGGCTAAGCTCTGGAAACACCATATATTTT. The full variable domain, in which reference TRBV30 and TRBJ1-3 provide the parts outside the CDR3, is SQTIHQWPATLVQPVGSPLSLECTVEGTSNPNLYWYRQAAGRGLQLLFYSVGIGQISSEVPQNLSASRPQDRQFILSSKKLLLSDSGFYLCASSTGLSSGNTIYFGEGSWLTVV.

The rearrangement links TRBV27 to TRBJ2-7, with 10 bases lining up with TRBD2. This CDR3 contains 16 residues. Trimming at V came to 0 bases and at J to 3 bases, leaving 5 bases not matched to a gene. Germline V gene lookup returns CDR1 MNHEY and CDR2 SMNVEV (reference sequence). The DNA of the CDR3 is TGTGCCAGCAGTTTATCAGGACTAGCGGTAAACTACGAGCAGTACTTC. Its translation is CASSLSGLAVNYEQYF.

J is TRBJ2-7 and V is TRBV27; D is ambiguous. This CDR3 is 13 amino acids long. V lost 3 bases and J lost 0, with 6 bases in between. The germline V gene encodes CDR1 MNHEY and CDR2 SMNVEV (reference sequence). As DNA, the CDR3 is TGTGCCAGCAGTTTCCAAGTCTCCTACGAGCAGTACTTC. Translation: CASSFQVSYEQYF.

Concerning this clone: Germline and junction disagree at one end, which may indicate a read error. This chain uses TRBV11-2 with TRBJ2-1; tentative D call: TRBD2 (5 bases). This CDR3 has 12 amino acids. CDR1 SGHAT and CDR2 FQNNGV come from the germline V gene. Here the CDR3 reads CASTGGYSEQFF. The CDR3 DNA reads TGTGCCAGCACCGGCGGGTACAGTGAGCAGTTCTTC.

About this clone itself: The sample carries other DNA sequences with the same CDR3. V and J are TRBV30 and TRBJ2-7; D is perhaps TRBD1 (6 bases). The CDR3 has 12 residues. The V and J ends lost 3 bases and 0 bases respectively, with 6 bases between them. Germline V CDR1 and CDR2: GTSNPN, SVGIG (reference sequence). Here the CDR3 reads CAWRQGSYEQYF. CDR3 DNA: TGTGCCTGGAGACAGGGCTCCTACGAGCAGTACTTC.

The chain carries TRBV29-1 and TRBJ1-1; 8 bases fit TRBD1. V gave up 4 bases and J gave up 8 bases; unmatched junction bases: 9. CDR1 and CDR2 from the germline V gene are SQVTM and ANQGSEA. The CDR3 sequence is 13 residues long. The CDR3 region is CSVVETGVGEAFF. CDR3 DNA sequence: TGCAGCGTTGTAGAGACAGGGGTGGGAGAAGCTTTCTTT.

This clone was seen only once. The CDR3, as DNA: TGTGCCAGCAGCTTGACAAGACTCTCTGAAGCTTTCTTT. Translation gives CASSLTRLSEAFF. The genes are TRBV7-8 and TRBJ1-1; no definite D call. Germline lookup yields CDR1 SGHVS and CDR2 FQNEAQ. The CDR3 is made up of 13 amino acids. Trimming cost V 3 bases and J 6 bases, with 11 bases left between them.

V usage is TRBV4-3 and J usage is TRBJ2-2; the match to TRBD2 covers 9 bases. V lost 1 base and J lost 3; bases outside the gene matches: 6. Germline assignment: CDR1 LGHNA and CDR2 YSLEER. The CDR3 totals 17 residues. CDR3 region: CASSQGPAGGDTGELFF. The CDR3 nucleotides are TGCGCCAGCAGCCAAGGTCCAGCGGGGGGAGACACCGGGGAGCTGTTTTTT.

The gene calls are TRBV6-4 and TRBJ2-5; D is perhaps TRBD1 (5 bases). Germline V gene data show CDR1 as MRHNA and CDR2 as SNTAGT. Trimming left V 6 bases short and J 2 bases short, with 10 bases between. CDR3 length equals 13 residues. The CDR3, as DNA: TGTGCCAGCAGCCCGGCAGGGCAAGAGACCCAGTACTTC. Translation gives CASSPAGQETQYF.

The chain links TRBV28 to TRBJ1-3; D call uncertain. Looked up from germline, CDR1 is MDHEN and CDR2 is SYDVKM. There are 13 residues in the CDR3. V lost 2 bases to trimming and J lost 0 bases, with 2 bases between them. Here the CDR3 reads CASSLPSGNTIYF. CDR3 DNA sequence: TGTGCCAGCAGTTTACCCTCTGGAAACACCATATATTTT.

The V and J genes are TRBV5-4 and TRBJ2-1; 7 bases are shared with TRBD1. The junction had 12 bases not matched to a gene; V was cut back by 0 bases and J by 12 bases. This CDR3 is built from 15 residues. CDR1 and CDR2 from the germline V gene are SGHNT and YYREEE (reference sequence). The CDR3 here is CASSLGTGLSLAQFF. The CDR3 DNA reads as TGTGCCAGCAGCTTGGGGACAGGCCTTTCTTTAGCGCAGTTCTTC.

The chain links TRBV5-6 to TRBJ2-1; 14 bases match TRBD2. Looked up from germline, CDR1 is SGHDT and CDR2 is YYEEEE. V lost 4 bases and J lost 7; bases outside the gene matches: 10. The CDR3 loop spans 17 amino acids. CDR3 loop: CASSMTGTSGRKNEQFF. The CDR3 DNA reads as TGTGCCAGCAGCATGACCGGGACTAGCGGGAGAAAAAATGAGCAGTTCTTC.

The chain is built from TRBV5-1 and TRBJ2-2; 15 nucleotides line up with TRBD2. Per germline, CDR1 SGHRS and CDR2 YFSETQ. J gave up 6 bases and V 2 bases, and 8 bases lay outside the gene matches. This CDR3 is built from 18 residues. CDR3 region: CASSFSGTSGRLPGELFF. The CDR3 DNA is TGCGCCAGCAGCTTCTCCGGGACTAGCGGGAGGTTACCCGGGGAGCTGTTTTTT.

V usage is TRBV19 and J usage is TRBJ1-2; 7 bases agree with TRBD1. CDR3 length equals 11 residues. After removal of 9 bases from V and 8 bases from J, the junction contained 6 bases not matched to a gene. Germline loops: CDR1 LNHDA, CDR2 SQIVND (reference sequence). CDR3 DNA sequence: TGTGCCAGCGCGAGACAGGGAGGCTACACCTTC. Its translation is CASARQGGYTF.

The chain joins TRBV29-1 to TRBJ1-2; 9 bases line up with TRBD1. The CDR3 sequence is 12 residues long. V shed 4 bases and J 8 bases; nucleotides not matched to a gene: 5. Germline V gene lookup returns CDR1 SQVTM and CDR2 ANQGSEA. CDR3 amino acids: CSVADRGSGYTF. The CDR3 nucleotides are TGCAGCGTTGCTGACAGGGGGAGCGGCTACACCTTC.

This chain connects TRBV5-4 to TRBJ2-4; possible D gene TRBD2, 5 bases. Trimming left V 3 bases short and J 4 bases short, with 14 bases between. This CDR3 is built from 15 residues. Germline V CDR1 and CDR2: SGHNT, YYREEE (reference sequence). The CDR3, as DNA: TGTGCCAGCAGCTCGCACCCTACGGGGAAAAACATTCAGTACTTC. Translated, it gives CASSSHPTGKNIQYF.

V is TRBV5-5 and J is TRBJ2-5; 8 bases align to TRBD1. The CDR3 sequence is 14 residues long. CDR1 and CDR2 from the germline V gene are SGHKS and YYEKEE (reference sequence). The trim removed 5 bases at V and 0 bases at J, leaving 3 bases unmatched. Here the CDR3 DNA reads TGTGCCAGCAGGGGGGGACAGGACCAAGAGACCCAGTACTTC. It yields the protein CASRGGQDQETQYF.

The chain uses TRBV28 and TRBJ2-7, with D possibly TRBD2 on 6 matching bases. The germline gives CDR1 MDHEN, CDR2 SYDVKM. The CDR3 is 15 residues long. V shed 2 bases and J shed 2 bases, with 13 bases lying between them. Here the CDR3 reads CASSLAPGGAYEQYF. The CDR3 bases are TGTGCCAGCAGTTTAGCCCCCGGGGGAGCCTACGAGCAGTACTTC.

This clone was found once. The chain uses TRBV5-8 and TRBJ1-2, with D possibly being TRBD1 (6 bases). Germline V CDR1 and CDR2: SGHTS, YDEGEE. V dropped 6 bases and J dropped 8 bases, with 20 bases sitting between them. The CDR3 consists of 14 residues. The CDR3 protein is CASTLRGRGGGYTF. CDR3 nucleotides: TGTGCCAGCACCCTGCGGGGCAGGGGTGGGGGCTACACCTTC.

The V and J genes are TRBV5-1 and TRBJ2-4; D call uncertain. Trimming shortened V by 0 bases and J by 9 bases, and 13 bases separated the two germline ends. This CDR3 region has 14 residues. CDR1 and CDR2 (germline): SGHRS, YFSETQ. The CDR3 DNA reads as TGCGCCAGCAGCTTGGATACGAGCACGGCCATTCAGTACTTC. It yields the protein CASSLDTSTAIQYF.

CDR3 DNA: TGTGCCAGTTCCCGAAGAGTCAGCGGGGGCTCCTACGAGCAGTACTTC. Encoded protein: CASSRRVSGGSYEQYF. This chain links TRBV2 with TRBJ2-7, with 8 nucleotides matching TRBD2. Germline V gene lookup returns CDR1 SNHLY and CDR2 FYNNEI. CDR3 length: 16 residues. V gave up 9 bases and J gave up 0 bases; unmatched junction bases: 13. Combining the CDR3 with reference TRBV2 and TRBJ2-7 gives the whole variable domain EPEVTQTPSHQVTQMGQEVILRCVPISNHLYFYWYRQILGQKVEFLVSFYNNEISEKSEIFDDQFSVERPDGSNFTLKIRSTKLEDSAMYFCASSRRVSGGSYEQYFGPGTRLTVT.